This T cell receptor beta chain was sequenced for a study of T cells in Graves' hyperthyroidism and ophthalmopathy. About the study: Peripheral blood was acquired at first diagnosis, ahead of any therapy whatsoever. Study results and limitations: Most clonotypes that expanded in the thyroid above 0.001 also showed up in blood.

With a duration under 2 months, the hyperthyroidism was newly diagnosed in patients aged 18 to 65. Researchers amplified the TCR beta CDR3 regions from RNA transcripts. Primed by the HTBI set, a first-round RT-PCR was run on the TCR CDR3. TCRdb fed the multiplex PCR reads into MiXCR, producing one record per CDR3 protein. This table holds around 450,000 distinct CDR3 sequences, around 14% found once. This clonotype has ten or more counts. The target antigen is unknown. The specimen was blood. The sequence came from a woman younger than 35 with Graves' hyperthyroidism.

The CDR3 region is CSARTAQETQYF. DNA of the CDR3: TGCAGTGCAAGGACGGCCCAAGAGACCCAGTACTTC. V usage is TRBV20-1 and J usage is TRBJ2-5; the D is unclear. V shed 6 bases and J shed 1 base, with 9 bases lying between them. CDR1 and CDR2 from the germline V gene are DFQATT and SNEGSKA (reference sequence). The CDR3 extends over 12 amino acids.